The TCR beta chain described here comes from a study of T cell responses to AZD1222 COVID-19 vaccine. With regard to this clone: Its antigen remains unidentified.

Study-wide results and limits: Two AZD1222 doses significantly raised spike-specific TCR breadth and depth over controls. Mapped onto spike, vaccine-associated CD4 TCRs spanned it and were dominant at 160-218 and 743-854. White British donors predominated, females outnumbered males, and clonal diversity was possibly underestimated. The study identified only five to seven AZD1222 recipients as seropositive at baseline.

Sequenced by immunoSEQ multiplex PCR; TCRdb stores in-frame clones only, minus some. The sample shows 100,000 or so clones, approximately 89% of them seen only once. This receptor was taken from an adult in good health. Sample: peripheral blood, taken on day 0 of AZD1222 vaccination.

CDR3: CASSQDTGTIPEFF. The CDR3 coding sequence is TGTGCCAGCAGCCAAGATACAGGGACTATCCCAGAGTTCTTC. The chain carries TRBV3-1 (or the pseudogene TRBV3-2) and TRBJ2-1; tentatively, D is TRBD2 (7 bases). Per germline, CDR1 LGHDT and CDR2 YNNKEL (reference sequence). The CDR3 sequence is 14 residues long. With 0 bases removed from V and 14 bases from J, the gap between germline ends came to 17 bases.